This entry lists 27 T cell receptor beta chains sequenced from one sample in a study of Graves' ophthalmopathy and Graves' hyperthyroidism. Amplifying from RNA transcripts, the study obtained TCR beta CDR3 regions. In the first round, RT-PCR was carried out with HTBI primers, and a multiplex PCR formed the second round. Via MiXCR, TCRdb re-called the multiplex PCR reads, giving one row per CDR3 protein. Of about 220,000 distinct CDR3 sequences listed, about 22% are singletons. The sequencing input was peripheral blood. Receptors originate from a woman aged 45-59 years with Graves' ophthalmopathy.

This clonotype showed up many times. V gene TRBV6-6 combines with J gene TRBJ1-6, with no clear D. Trimming stripped 2 bases from V and 7 bases from J, with 3 bases between. Germline values: CDR1 MNHNY, CDR2 SVGAGI (reference sequence). The length of the CDR3 is 12 residues. CDR3 nucleotides: TGTGCCAGCAGTTACGGGAATTCACCCCTCCACTTT. Translating gives CASSYGNSPLHF.

This clonotype was seen at least ten times. At one end, the junction sequence differs from germline, possibly due to a read error. The chain has TRBV24-1 and TRBJ2-5, with 7 bases lining up with TRBD2. Germline-derived CDR1 and CDR2 are KGHDR and SFDVKD. This CDR3 contains 17 residues. This CDR3 is CAASDLSGGSLGETQYF. CDR3 nucleotide sequence: TGTGCCGCCAGTGATTTGTCGGGAGGCTCATTGGGAGAGACCCAGTACTTC.

This clonotype was observed at least ten times. The J gene is TRBJ1-5, the V gene TRBV6-1, with unresolved D. Germline CDR1 is MNHNS and CDR2 is SASEGT. Trimming stripped 1 base from V and 5 bases from J, with 3 bases between. The CDR3 runs 12 residues. Here the CDR3 reads CASSEGDQPQHF. The CDR3 DNA reads TGTGCCAGCAGTGAAGGGGATCAGCCCCAGCATTTT.

This clonotype was seen repeatedly, ten times or more. V gene TRBV6-5 combines with J gene TRBJ2-5, with a possible D match to TRBD2 (6 bases). Trimming took off 4 bases at V and 5 bases at J, with 20 bases between the two ends. The germline gives CDR1 MNHEY, CDR2 SVGAGI. The CDR3 contains 16 residues. In nucleotides, the CDR3 is TGTGCCAGCAGTTCCCCCTCGGTCGGGGGTTTGGAGACCCAGTACTTC. Its translation: CASSSPSVGGLETQYF.

This clonotype was observed at least ten times. This chain connects TRBV6-1 to TRBJ2-7; maybe TRBD2 (7 bases). CDR3 length: 13 amino acids. CDR1 MNHNS and CDR2 SASEGT come from the germline V gene. Between the trimmed V and J ends, which lost 6 bases and 6 bases, there was a span of 15 bases. The CDR3 DNA is TGTGCCAGCAGACCCCCGGGGGGCGGCGAGCAGTACTTC. Translation: CASRPPGGGEQYF.

This clonotype appeared many times. The chain employs TRBV2 and TRBJ2-5; the D gene is possibly TRBD1 (5 bases). Germline CDR1 is SNHLY and CDR2 is FYNNEI. CDR3 size: 15 residues. Trimming took off 4 bases at V and 1 base at J, with 13 bases between the two ends. In DNA form, the CDR3 reads TGTGCCAGCAGTGTGAGACAGTCAGCCCAAGAGACCCAGTACTTC. Translation gives CASSVRQSAQETQYF.

This clonotype was seen many times. The chain combines TRBV29-1 with TRBJ2-7, with TRBD2 identical over 9 bases. Germline V lookup: CDR1 SQVTM, CDR2 ANQGSEA. The CDR3 sequence is 13 residues long. After removal of 6 bases from V and 7 bases from J, the junction contained 10 bases not matched to a gene. The CDR3: CSVVAGARREQYF. DNA of the CDR3: TGCAGCGTGGTAGCGGGAGCACGACGGGAGCAGTACTTC.

Ten or more counts support this clonotype. The chain links TRBV12-3 or TRBV12-4 to TRBJ1-5; D is perhaps TRBD1 (6 bases). This CDR3 has 15 amino acids. Trimming cost V 8 bases and J 2 bases, with 16 bases left between them. CDR3 bases: TGTGCCAGCGGATTCGCAGGGGATCGCAATCAGCCCCAGCATTTT. This sequence encodes CASGFAGDRNQPQHF.

This clonotype was counted at least ten times. This chain links TRBV2 with TRBJ2-7; the match to TRBD1 covers 10 bases. V shed 7 bases and J 1 base; nucleotides not matched to a gene: 10. The CDR3 sequence is 16 residues long. CDR1 is SNHLY and CDR2 is FYNNEI in the germline V gene. The CDR3: CASKAPGQGFSYEQYF. As DNA, the CDR3 is TGTGCCAGCAAAGCTCCGGGACAGGGGTTTTCCTACGAGCAGTACTTC.

The sample holds many counts of this clonotype. This chain connects TRBV9 to TRBJ2-5; TRBD2 might be the D (5 bases). The V end was cut by 0 bases, the J end by 3 bases, with 9 bases between. This CDR3 contains 14 residues. Germline CDR1 SGDLS, CDR2 YYNGEE. CDR3 sequence reads: CASSVGPGKETQYF. CDR3 nucleotides: TGTGCCAGCAGCGTAGGCCCGGGGAAAGAGACCCAGTACTTC.

This sequence joins TRBV27 and TRBJ2-2; no firm D call. V dropped 3 bases and J dropped 0 bases, with 14 bases sitting between them. This CDR3 region has 17 residues. CDR1 MNHEY and CDR2 SMNVEV come from the germline V gene (reference sequence). The CDR3 spells CASSFGSQPTNTGELFF. The CDR3 DNA sequence: TGTGCCAGCAGTTTTGGGTCACAGCCTACGAACACCGGGGAGCTGTTTTTT.

There are many counts of this clonotype. The rearrangement links TRBV29-1 to TRBJ1-1, with D possibly TRBD1 on 5 matching bases. The CDR3 length is 12 residues. Trimming pared 6 bases from V and 6 bases from J, leaving 14 bases between. CDR1 is SQVTM, CDR2 ANQGSEA, per germline. CDR3 sequence (DNA): TGCAGCGTAAGACAGTTCGGCCCTGAAGCTTTCTTT. This translates into CSVRQFGPEAFF.

This clonotype was found many times. V gene TRBV12-3 or TRBV12-4 combines with J gene TRBJ2-5; D gene uncertain. V dropped 7 bases and J dropped 2 bases, with 11 bases sitting between them. The CDR3 contains 13 residues. The CDR3, as DNA: TGTGCCAGCACCTCGACCGATCAAGAGACCCAGTACTTC. Residues: CASTSTDQETQYF.

The J gene is TRBJ1-5, the V gene TRBV28; no firm D call. The CDR3 is made up of 13 amino acids. The ends were cut back, 6 bases at V and 4 bases at J, with 10 bases in the middle. Per the germline V gene, CDR1 is MDHEN and CDR2 is SYDVKM. The CDR3 reads CASRVGMNQPQHF. In DNA, the CDR3 is TGTGCCAGCAGGGTGGGGATGAATCAGCCCCAGCATTTT.

This clonotype was seen a handful of times. This sequence may be a read error, since a much larger clone differs from it by one base. J is TRBJ2-2 and V is TRBV28, with a weak D call TRBD2 (6 bases). V was clipped by 5 bases and J by 4 bases, with 17 bases between them. CDR3 size: 16 residues. CDR1 and CDR2 (germline): MDHEN, SYDVKM. In DNA, the CDR3 is TGTGCCAGCAGTCCACCGGGACTTTTATCCACCGGGGAGCTGTTTTTT. Amino acids: CASSPPGLLSTGELFF.

This clonotype occurred many times. This chain uses TRBV7-2 with TRBJ2-5; either TRBD1 or TRBD2 may supply D (6 bases each). Trimming stripped 0 bases from V and 5 bases from J, with 16 bases between. The CDR3 has 16 amino acids. Germline loops: CDR1 SGHTA, CDR2 FQGNSA. The CDR3 nucleotides are TGTGCCAGCAGCTTAGCGGTCGGGGGAGGACAGGAGACCCAGTACTTC. Amino acid sequence: CASSLAVGGGQETQYF.

CDR3 bases: TGTGCCAGCAGGTTGAGGGGCTACGAGCAGTACTTC. The encoded protein is CASRLRGYEQYF. The V gene is TRBV12-3 or TRBV12-4, the J gene TRBJ2-7; D tentatively fits TRBD1 or TRBD2 (5 bases each). The CDR3 loop spans 12 amino acids. The V gene lost 6 bases and the J gene lost 3 bases, with 9 bases spanning the gap.

This clonotype has at least ten counts. The V gene is TRBV6-5, the J gene TRBJ1-2, with D maybe TRBD1 (5 bases). CDR3 length: 15 residues. The germline V gene encodes CDR1 MNHEY and CDR2 SVGAGI. The V end lost 1 base, the J end lost 3 bases, and 12 bases lay between the germline ends. The CDR3 loop reads CASSYFQGVHYGYTF. As DNA, the CDR3 is TGTGCCAGCAGTTACTTCCAGGGCGTCCACTATGGCTACACCTTC.

This clonotype was counted ten times or more. This chain joins TRBV29-1 and TRBJ2-5; D gene unclear. The V end lost 4 bases, the J end lost 6 bases, and 18 bases lay between the germline ends. Germline lookup yields CDR1 SQVTM and CDR2 ANQGSEA. This CDR3 spans 14 amino acids. This CDR3 is CSVGGGFLGKTQYF. The CDR3 bases are TGCAGCGTTGGCGGCGGTTTCCTTGGAAAGACCCAGTACTTC.

This clonotype was seen ten or more times. The gene calls are TRBV6-2 or TRBV6-3 and TRBJ1-1, with D possibly being TRBD1 (5 bases). Germline CDR1 is MNHEY and CDR2 is SVGEGT. V lost 2 bases to trimming and J lost 6 bases, with 16 bases between them. The CDR3 spans 15 residues. CDR3 protein: CASSYPKGLGAEAFF. DNA for the CDR3: TGTGCCAGCAGTTACCCCAAGGGACTCGGCGCTGAAGCTTTCTTT.

This clonotype was picked up one time. V and J are TRBV20-1 and TRBJ2-5, with 8 bases aligning to TRBD2. This CDR3 is built from 16 residues. The V gene end was trimmed by 1 base and the J gene end by 4 bases; junction bases not matched to a gene: 11. The germline CDR1 and CDR2 sequences are DFQATT and SNEGSKA (reference sequence). In nucleotides, the CDR3 is TGCAGTGCTAGAGCGGGGACGGCGGGGGGCGGAGAGACCCAGTACTTC. It specifies CSARAGTAGGGETQYF.

This clonotype came up many times. The chain joins TRBV6-5 to TRBJ1-1; a weak D match, TRBD1 (6 bases). The V gene lost 7 bases and the J gene lost 1 base, with 19 bases spanning the gap. The CDR3 covers 16 residues. In germline, CDR1 is MNHEY, CDR2 SVGAGI. The CDR3, as DNA: TGTGCCAGCATTCAAACCGGCCGGGGGCGGAACACTGAAGCTTTCTTT. It encodes CASIQTGRGRNTEAFF.

The chain recombines TRBV12-3 or TRBV12-4 with TRBJ2-7; 7 bases align to TRBD1. After removal of 8 bases from V and 6 bases from J, the junction contained 10 bases not matched to a gene. This CDR3 is built from 13 residues. The CDR3 loop reads CASSKTGLSEQYF. The CDR3 DNA reads as TGTGCCAGCTCAAAGACAGGGCTAAGCGAGCAGTACTTC.

This sequence joins TRBV20-1 and TRBJ1-1; D is unresolved. Trimming removed 5 bases from V and 4 bases from J, with 8 bases in between. The germline V gene has CDR1 DFQATT and CDR2 SNEGSKA (reference sequence). The CDR3 contains 11 residues. The CDR3 here is CSARRSTEAFF. In DNA form, the CDR3 reads TGCAGTGCTCGTAGGAGCACTGAAGCTTTCTTT.

In this sample, this clonotype turned up many times. V is TRBV12-3 or TRBV12-4 and J is TRBJ2-5, with 13 nucleotides matching TRBD2. J was trimmed by 5 bases and V by 8 bases; bases with no gene match: 5. This CDR3 spans 14 amino acids. The CDR3 coding sequence is TGTGCCAGCGGAGGGACTAGCGGGATGGAGACCCAGTACTTC. The encoded protein is CASGGTSGMETQYF.

At least ten counts were recorded for this clonotype. V is TRBV5-1 and J is TRBJ1-1; no clear D. The length of the CDR3 is 15 residues. Trimming took off 2 bases at V and 1 base at J, with 12 bases between the two ends. Germline CDR1 reads SGHRS; CDR2 reads YFSETQ. The CDR3 region has the DNA TGCGCCAGCAGCTTTACGGCGGGCCCGAACACTGAAGCTTTCTTT. Protein: CASSFTAGPNTEAFF.

V and J are TRBV29-1 and TRBJ2-2; TRBD1 might be the D (6 bases). Germline CDR1 reads SQVTM; CDR2 reads ANQGSEA. This CDR3 comprises 14 residues. The germline V and J ends were trimmed by 3 bases and 5 bases, with 13 bases remaining between them. CDR3 in amino acids: CSVDRAGATGELFF. The CDR3, as DNA: TGCAGCGTTGACCGGGCAGGGGCAACCGGGGAGCTGTTTTTT.